This TCR beta chain was sequenced for a study of CD8+CD57+ T cells in acquired aplastic anemia. Study-level information: Sorted CD4+ and CD8+ cell DNA averaged roughly 3 ug.

The CDR3 extends over 15 amino acids. CDR1 and CDR2 (germline): SNHLY, FYNNEI. Genomic DNA was employed as the template in profiling TCR beta VDJ and CDR3. One entry per CDR3 protein, called by TCRdb with MiXCR from the reads. This table has 200,000 to 250,000 distinct CDR3 sequences, 34% appearing once. Notes on this clonotype: At one end, the junction sequence differs from germline, possibly due to a read error.

The receptor was derived from a human donor in good health, serving as a control. J is TRBJ1-5 and V is TRBV2; a weak D match, TRBD1 (6 bases). The specimen sequenced was sorted CD4+, CD8+, or CD8+CD57+ T cells (not recorded which) from PBMCs. The CDR3 nucleotides read TGTGCCTGCAGTGAACTACCAGGGGACAATCAGCCCCAGCATTTT. It specifies CACSELPGDNQPQHF.